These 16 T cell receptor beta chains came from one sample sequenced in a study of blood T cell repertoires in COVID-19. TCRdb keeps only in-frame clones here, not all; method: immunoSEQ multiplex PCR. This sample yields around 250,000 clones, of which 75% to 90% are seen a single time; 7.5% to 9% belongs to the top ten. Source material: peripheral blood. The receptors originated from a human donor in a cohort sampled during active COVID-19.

CDR3 sequence (DNA): TGTGCCAGCAGCGAGACAGGGCTTCGTGGCTACACCTTC. Translating it yields CASSETGLRGYTF. This chain uses TRBV6-5 with TRBJ1-2, with 7 positions matching TRBD1. CDR1 is MNHEY, CDR2 SVGAGI, per germline. J was trimmed by 7 bases and V by 6 bases; bases with no gene match: 8. This CDR3 region has 13 residues.

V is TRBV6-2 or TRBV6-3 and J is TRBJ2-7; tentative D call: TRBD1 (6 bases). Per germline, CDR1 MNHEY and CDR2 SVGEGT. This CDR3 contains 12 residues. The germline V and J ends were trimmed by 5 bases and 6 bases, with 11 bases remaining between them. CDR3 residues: CASSITGIEQYF. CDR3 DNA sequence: TGTGCCAGCAGTATTACAGGGATCGAGCAGTACTTC.

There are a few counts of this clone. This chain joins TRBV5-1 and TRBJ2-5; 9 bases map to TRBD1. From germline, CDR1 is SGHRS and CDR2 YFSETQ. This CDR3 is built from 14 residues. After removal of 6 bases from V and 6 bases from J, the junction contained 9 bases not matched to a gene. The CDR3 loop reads CASNPGTGIQTQYF. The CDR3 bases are TGCGCCAGCAACCCCGGGACAGGGATTCAGACCCAGTACTTC.

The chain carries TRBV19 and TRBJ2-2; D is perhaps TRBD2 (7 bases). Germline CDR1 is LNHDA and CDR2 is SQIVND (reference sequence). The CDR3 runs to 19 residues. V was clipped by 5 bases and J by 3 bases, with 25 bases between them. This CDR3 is CASSPWPIRGGDHTGELFF. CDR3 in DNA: TGTGCCAGTAGTCCCTGGCCTATACGAGGGGGGGATCACACCGGGGAGCTGTTTTTT.

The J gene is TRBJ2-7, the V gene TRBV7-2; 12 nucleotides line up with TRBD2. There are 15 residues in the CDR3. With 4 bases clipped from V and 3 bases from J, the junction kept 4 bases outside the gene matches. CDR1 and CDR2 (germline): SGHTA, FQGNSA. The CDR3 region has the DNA TGTGCCAGCAGCTCCTCGACTAGCGGGGGCTACGAGCAGTACTTC. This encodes CASSSSTSGGYEQYF.

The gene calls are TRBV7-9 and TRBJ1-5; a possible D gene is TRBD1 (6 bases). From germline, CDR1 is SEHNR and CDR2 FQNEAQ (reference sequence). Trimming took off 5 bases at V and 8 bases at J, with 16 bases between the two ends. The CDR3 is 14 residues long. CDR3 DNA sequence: TGTGCCAGCAGCGGAAACAGGGTAGGGGAGCCCCAGCATTTT. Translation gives CASSGNRVGEPQHF.

The CDR3 loop reads CASSVEGPAGPSTGELFF. The CDR3 nucleotides are TGTGCCAGCAGCGTAGAAGGTCCCGCAGGCCCGAGCACCGGGGAGCTGTTTTTT. V gene TRBV9 combines with J gene TRBJ2-2, with no clear D. The germline V gene has CDR1 SGDLS and CDR2 YYNGEE. The CDR3 covers 18 residues. The V end was cut by 0 bases, the J end by 4 bases, with 19 bases between.

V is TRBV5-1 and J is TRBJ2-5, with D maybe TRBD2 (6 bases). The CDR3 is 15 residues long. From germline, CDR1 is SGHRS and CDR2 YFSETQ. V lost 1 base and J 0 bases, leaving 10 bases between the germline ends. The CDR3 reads CASSLRGLYQETQYF. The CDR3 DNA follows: TGCGCCAGCAGCTTGCGGGGGTTGTACCAAGAGACCCAGTACTTC.

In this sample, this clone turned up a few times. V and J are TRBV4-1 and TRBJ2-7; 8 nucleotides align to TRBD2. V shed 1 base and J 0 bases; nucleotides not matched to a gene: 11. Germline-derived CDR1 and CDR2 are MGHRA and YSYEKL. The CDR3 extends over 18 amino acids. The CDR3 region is CASSQVLAGNGASYEQYF. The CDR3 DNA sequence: TGCGCCAGCAGCCAAGTTTTAGCGGGGAATGGTGCCTCCTACGAGCAGTACTTC.

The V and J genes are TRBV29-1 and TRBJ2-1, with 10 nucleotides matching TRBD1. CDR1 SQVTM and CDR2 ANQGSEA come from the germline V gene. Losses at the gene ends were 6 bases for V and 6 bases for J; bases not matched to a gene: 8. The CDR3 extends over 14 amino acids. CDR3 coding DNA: TGCAGCGTCGACTTTAGGACAGGGGGCAATGAGCAGTTCTTC. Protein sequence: CSVDFRTGGNEQFF.

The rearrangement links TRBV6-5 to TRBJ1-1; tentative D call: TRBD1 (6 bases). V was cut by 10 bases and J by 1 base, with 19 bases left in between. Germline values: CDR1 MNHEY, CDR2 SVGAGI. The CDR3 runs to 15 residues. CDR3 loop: CATVTGFIRNTEAFF. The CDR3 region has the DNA TGTGCCACCGTAACAGGGTTCATAAGGAACACTGAAGCTTTCTTT.

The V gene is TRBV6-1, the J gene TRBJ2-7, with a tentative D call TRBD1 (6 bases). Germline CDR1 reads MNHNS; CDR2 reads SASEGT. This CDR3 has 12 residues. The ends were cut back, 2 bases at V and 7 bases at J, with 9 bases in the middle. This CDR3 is CASSERGWEQYF. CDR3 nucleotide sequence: TGTGCCAGCAGTGAAAGGGGGTGGGAGCAGTACTTC.

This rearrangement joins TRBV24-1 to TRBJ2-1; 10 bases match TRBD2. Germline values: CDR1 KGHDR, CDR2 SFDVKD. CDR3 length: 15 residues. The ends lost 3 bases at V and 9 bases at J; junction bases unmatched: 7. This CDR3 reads CATSDPRLAGFEQFF. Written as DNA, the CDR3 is TGTGCCACCAGTGATCCGCGACTAGCGGGTTTTGAGCAGTTCTTC.

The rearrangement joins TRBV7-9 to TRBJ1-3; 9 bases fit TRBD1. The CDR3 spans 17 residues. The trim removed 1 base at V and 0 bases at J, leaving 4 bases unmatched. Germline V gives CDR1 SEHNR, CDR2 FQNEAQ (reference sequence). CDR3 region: CASSLGQTGGSGNTIYF. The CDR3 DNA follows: TGTGCCAGCAGCTTAGGCCAGACAGGGGGCTCTGGAAACACCATATATTTT.

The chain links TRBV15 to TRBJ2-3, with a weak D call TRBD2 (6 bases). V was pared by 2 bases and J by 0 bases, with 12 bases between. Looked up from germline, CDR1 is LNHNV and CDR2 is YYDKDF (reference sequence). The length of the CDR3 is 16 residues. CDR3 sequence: CATSRTTSRSTDTQYF. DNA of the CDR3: TGTGCCACCAGCAGAACTACTAGCAGAAGCACAGATACGCAGTATTTT. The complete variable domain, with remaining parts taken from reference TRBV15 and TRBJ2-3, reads DAMVIQNPRYQVTQFGKPVTLSCSQTLNHNVMYWYQQKSSQAPKLLFHYYDKDFNNEADTPDNFQSRRPNTSFCFLDIRSPGLGDTAMYLCATSRTTSRSTDTQYFGPGTRLTVL.

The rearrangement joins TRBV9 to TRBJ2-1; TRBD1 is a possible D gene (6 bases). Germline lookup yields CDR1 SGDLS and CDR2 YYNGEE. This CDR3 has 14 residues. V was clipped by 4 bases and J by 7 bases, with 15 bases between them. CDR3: CASSPRQGWNEQFF. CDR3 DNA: TGTGCCAGCAGCCCCCGTCAGGGGTGGAATGAGCAGTTCTTC. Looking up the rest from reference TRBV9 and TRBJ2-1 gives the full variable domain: DSGVTQTPKHLITATGQRVTLRCSPRSGDLSVYWYQQSLDQGLQFLIQYYNGEERAKGNILERFSAQQFPDLHSELNLSSLELGDSALYFCASSPRQGWNEQFFGPGTRLTVL.